This T cell receptor beta chain came from a study of graft-versus-host responses after intestinal transplantation. Study outcomes and limitations: Patients with graft-donor T cell macrochimerism had high graft-versus-host to host-versus-graft clonal ratios in allografts.

For this clone: Its antigen remains unknown. The sample holds other DNA sequences that translate to the same CDR3.

The table came from immunoSEQ multiplex PCR; TCRdb's copy has only in-frame clones and leaves some out. The sample includes tens of thousands of clones, about 90% of them seen just once. The CDR3 is 11 residues long. Looked up from germline, CDR1 is GTSNPN and CDR2 is SVGIG (reference sequence). Trimming took off 2 bases at V and 6 bases at J, with 4 bases between the two ends. This clonotype originated in a human donor who was the organ donor for an intestinal transplant. The sample consisted of unstimulated CD4+ T cells sorted from spleen or lymph node cells, taken before transplant. J is TRBJ2-2 and V is TRBV30; D gene uncertain. The CDR3 DNA reads TGTGCCTGGAGTAGAGCCGGGGAGCTGTTTTTT. Translation gives CAWSRAGELFF.